The source of this T cell receptor beta chain is a study of T-cell reconstitution after alpha-beta-depleted transplantation in children. The TCRbeta library incorporated unique molecular identifiers. TCRdb re-analysed the PCR reads in MiXCR, keeping a single row per CDR3 protein. The table includes 500,000 or so distinct CDR3 sequences, 30% to 35% detected once. CDR1 and CDR2 (germline): SGHRS, YFSETQ. V shed 3 bases and J 5 bases; nucleotides not matched to a gene: 5. The length of the CDR3 is 15 residues. The chain is built from TRBV5-1 and TRBJ2-2, with 9 bases fitting TRBD2. The input for sequencing was PBMCs from the stem cell graft donor, taken from the stem cell graft. This TCR was sampled from a human donor who donated a stem cell graft to a child with aplastic anemia. The CDR3 bases are TGCGCCAGCAGCTCTAGCGGGAAGGGGACCGGGGAGCTGTTTTTT. Translating gives CASSSSGKGTGELFF.